A single sample gave rise to the 21 T cell receptor beta chains below, sequenced in a study of shared T cell receptors in the human thymus. Assay: immunoSEQ multiplex PCR; the TCRdb copy retains only in-frame clones and omits some. The sample includes 450,000 to 650,000 clones, 78% of them seen just once. The same sample was also studied in work on human thymus T cells.

The material sequenced was thymocytes. Every receptor here comes from a boy younger than two with a congenital heart defect.

This rearrangement joins TRBV7-8 to TRBJ2-5; 11 bases match TRBD2. J lost 2 bases, V lost 1 base, and 3 bases had no gene match. The CDR3 runs 16 residues. Germline CDR1 and CDR2: SGHVS and FQNEAQ. Here the CDR3 reads CASSLETSGTQETQYF. DNA for the CDR3: TGTGCCAGCAGCTTAGAGACTAGCGGGACACAAGAGACCCAGTACTTC.

This clone was observed a handful of times. CDR3 protein: CARPVAREWCGYTF. In DNA, the CDR3 is TGTGCCAGACCGGTTGCGAGGGAATGGTGTGGCTACACCTTC. The chain joins TRBV14 to TRBJ1-2; no firm D call. The CDR3 covers 14 residues. V was shortened by 9 bases and J by 7 bases, with 21 bases between the two germline ends. Germline V lookup: CDR1 SGHDN, CDR2 FVKESK.

The chain joins TRBV27 to TRBJ2-7, with 7 bases aligning to TRBD1. Germline V gene sequence: CDR1 MNHEY, CDR2 SMNVEV (reference sequence). J lost 1 base, V lost 6 bases, and 6 bases had no gene match. CDR3 size: 14 residues. DNA for the CDR3: TGTGCCAGCAGGCCACAGGGGATTTCCTACGAGCAGTACTTC. Amino acids: CASRPQGISYEQYF.

CDR3 sequence: CASSPWTGPYNEQFF. CDR3 DNA sequence: TGTGCCAGCTCACCCTGGACAGGGCCCTACAATGAGCAGTTCTTC. The rearrangement joins TRBV18 to TRBJ2-1; the match to TRBD1 covers 8 bases. From germline, CDR1 is KGHSH and CDR2 LQKENI. V trimming: 3 bases; J trimming: 2 bases; junction bases outside the gene matches: 3. The CDR3 is made up of 15 amino acids.

Only a few counts were recorded for this clone. The chain combines TRBV5-6 with TRBJ2-7; perhaps TRBD1 as D (6 bases). CDR1 is SGHDT, CDR2 YYEEEE, per germline. The V end was cut by 4 bases, the J end by 2 bases, with 13 bases between. This CDR3 is built from 14 residues. Written as DNA, the CDR3 is TGTGCCAGCAGCGTGATACAGGGCACCTACGAGCAGTACTTC. It specifies CASSVIQGTYEQYF.

The chain is built from TRBV7-6 and TRBJ2-7; D gene unclear. Germline CDR1 is SGHVS and CDR2 is FNYEAQ. The CDR3 contains 12 residues. V lost 3 bases and J 0 bases, leaving 3 bases between the germline ends. CDR3 sequence reads: CASSFNSYEQYF. As DNA, the CDR3 is TGTGCCAGCAGCTTTAACTCCTACGAGCAGTACTTC.

The CDR3 here is CASSLQGIADTQYF. Here the CDR3 DNA reads TGTGCCAGCAGCTTACAGGGTATTGCAGATACGCAGTATTTT. V usage is TRBV7-2 and J usage is TRBJ2-3, with D possibly TRBD1 on 5 matching bases. CDR3 length: 14 residues. The germline gives CDR1 SGHTA, CDR2 FQGNSA. V was pared by 2 bases and J by 4 bases, with 10 bases between.

CDR3 in amino acids: CASSWEMTSPLINEQFF. The CDR3 bases are TGTGCCAGCAGCTGGGAGATGACTAGCCCCCTCATCAATGAGCAGTTCTTC. The genes are TRBV5-4 and TRBJ2-1; TRBD2 agrees at 7 bases. Trimming took 3 bases from V and 6 from J; bases not matched to a gene: 15. Per germline, CDR1 SGHNT and CDR2 YYREEE (reference sequence). The CDR3 is 17 amino acids.

The V and J genes are TRBV14 and TRBJ1-1; D not certain. Per germline, CDR1 SGHDN and CDR2 FVKESK. The length of the CDR3 is 15 residues. Trimming left V 0 bases short and J 11 bases short, with 19 bases between. This chain's CDR3 is CASSQDREGLFGAFF. In DNA, the CDR3 is TGTGCCAGCAGCCAAGATAGGGAGGGCCTCTTCGGGGCTTTCTTT.

This chain links TRBV7-3 with TRBJ1-4, with 8 bases identical to TRBD1. Trimming at V came to 4 bases and at J to 8 bases, leaving 12 bases not matched to a gene. From germline, CDR1 is SGHTA and CDR2 FQGTGA. The CDR3 runs 16 residues. In DNA form, the CDR3 reads TGTGCCAGCAGCTCCGGACAGGGCCCCAGTCTCGAAAAACTGTTTTTT. Its protein is CASSSGQGPSLEKLFF.

This clone was picked up a small number of times. The rearrangement uses TRBV6-5 and TRBJ2-7; 9 nucleotides agree with TRBD1. Trimming at V came to 6 bases and at J to 6 bases, leaving 6 bases not matched to a gene. The CDR3 is 13 residues long. The germline V gene encodes CDR1 MNHEY and CDR2 SVGAGI. The DNA of the CDR3 is TGTGCCAGCAGACCCGGGACAGGGAGCGAGCAGTACTTC. It is translated as CASRPGTGSEQYF.

The chain links TRBV6-4 to TRBJ2-2; 10 bases fit TRBD2. Germline lookup yields CDR1 MRHNA and CDR2 SNTAGT. Trimming removed 5 bases from V and 3 bases from J; junction bases left unmatched: 0. The CDR3 is made up of 14 amino acids. The CDR3, as DNA: TGTGCCAGCAGTCTAGCGGGAGACACCGGGGAGCTGTTTTTT. Encoded protein: CASSLAGDTGELFF.

V usage is TRBV5-5 and J usage is TRBJ1-3, with D possibly matching TRBD1 (5 bases). Trimming cost V 1 base and J 7 bases, with 27 bases left between them. The CDR3 has 19 residues. The germline V gene has CDR1 SGHKS and CDR2 YYEKEE (reference sequence). CDR3 DNA sequence: TGTGCCAGCAGCTTGAGGCCCAAGGGACTTTTTTTGGGTGCTAACACCATATATTTT. Its translation is CASSLRPKGLFLGANTIYF.

V usage is TRBV15 and J usage is TRBJ2-1; D possibly corresponds to TRBD2 (6 bases). V gave up 2 bases and J gave up 0 bases, with 17 bases separating them. This CDR3 comprises 18 residues. Germline V gene data show CDR1 as LNHNV and CDR2 as YYDKDF (reference sequence). CDR3 bases: TGTGCCACCAGCAGACAATCCCATAGCGGTAACTCCTACAATGAGCAGTTCTTC. It translates to CATSRQSHSGNSYNEQFF.

This clone was detected only a few times. This chain connects TRBV9 to TRBJ2-1; TRBD2 agrees at 10 bases. Germline V gene sequence: CDR1 SGDLS, CDR2 YYNGEE. J lost 8 bases, V lost 0 bases, and 5 bases had no gene match. The CDR3 consists of 15 residues. DNA of the CDR3: TGTGCCAGCAGCGTAGAGCGGGAGGGCCCCTATGAGCAGTTCTTC. It translates to CASSVEREGPYEQFF.

V and J are TRBV9 and TRBJ2-7; 11 nucleotides agree with TRBD2. CDR3 length: 17 residues. Germline values: CDR1 SGDLS, CDR2 YYNGEE. With 4 bases clipped from V and 6 bases from J, the junction kept 15 bases outside the gene matches. The CDR3 nucleotides are TGTGCCAGCAGCTCGGCTGACCGGCTAGCGGGAGGATCCGAGCAGTACTTC. Its protein product is CASSSADRLAGGSEQYF.

The rearrangement joins TRBV29-1 to TRBJ2-3; TRBD2 matches 11 bases. CDR1 SQVTM and CDR2 ANQGSEA come from the germline V gene. After removal of 6 bases from V and 0 bases from J, the junction contained 17 bases not matched to a gene. This CDR3 region has 19 residues. DNA for the CDR3: TGCAGCGTGGAGGGGTACGGGCTAGCGGGAGGAGGAAGCACAGATACGCAGTATTTT. It encodes CSVEGYGLAGGGSTDTQYF.

This rearrangement joins TRBV4-1 to TRBJ2-5, with 7 bases identical to TRBD2. The CDR3 totals 16 residues. J was trimmed by 3 bases and V by 0 bases; bases with no gene match: 7. Germline CDR1 reads MGHRA; CDR2 reads YSYEKL. The CDR3 loop reads CASSQDNQREKETQYF. In nucleotides, the CDR3 is TGCGCCAGCAGCCAAGATAATCAGCGGGAAAAAGAGACCCAGTACTTC.

V gene TRBV2 combines with J gene TRBJ2-7; TRBD2 matches 10 bases. Germline V gene data show CDR1 as SNHLY and CDR2 as FYNNEI. With V trimmed by 4 bases and J by 2 bases, 8 bases remained unmatched. The CDR3 runs to 16 residues. The CDR3 loop is CASSAQTSGPPYEQYF. The CDR3 region has the DNA TGTGCCAGCAGTGCCCAGACTAGCGGGCCACCCTACGAGCAGTACTTC.

The table lists this clone with a few counts. The chain links TRBV4-2 to TRBJ2-2; TRBD2 matches at 8 bases. This CDR3 spans 17 amino acids. Germline CDR1 and CDR2: LGHNA and YNFKEQ. J gave up 4 bases and V 4 bases, and 11 bases lay outside the gene matches. The CDR3 coding sequence is TGTGCCAGCAGCCCTCGCTCCAAGCGGGAGCTCACCGGGGAGCTGTTTTTT. Its translation: CASSPRSKRELTGELFF.

V usage is TRBV6-6 and J usage is TRBJ2-7; the D gene is possibly TRBD1 (5 bases). V lost 6 bases to trimming and J lost 4 bases, with 16 bases between them. CDR3 size: 14 residues. The germline V gene has CDR1 MNHNY and CDR2 SVGAGI (reference sequence). The CDR3 region has the DNA TGTGCCAGCAGCCAGACAGAAGGTCTATACGAGCAGTACTTC. Translating gives CASSQTEGLYEQYF.